These T cell receptor beta chains were read from a single sample in a study of blood T cell repertoires in COVID-19. Some clones are missing from TCRdb's copy, which holds only in-frame ones; the method was immunoSEQ multiplex PCR. This sample has around 230,000 clones, with around 88% found just once. Material: PBMCs or T cells enriched from blood (not recorded which). The receptors were sampled from a woman between 35 and 50 years old with acute COVID-19. CDR3s include the opening cysteine and the closing phenylalanine or tryptophan.

TRBJ1-4	TRBV7-9	CASSIGQGNEKLFF
TRBJ1-1	TRBV3-1/TRBV3-2	CASSHQAVGEAFF
TRBJ1-1	TRBV6-5	CASSLQGPLNTEAFF
TRBJ2-7	TRBV4-2	CASSQTGGDYEQYF
TRBJ1-2	TRBV24-1	CATSVGGPSGYTF
TRBJ1-1	TRBV15	CATSRPSFGSKVEAFF
TRBJ2-7	TRBV30	CAWSDTGVEQYF
TRBJ2-1	TRBV4-1	CASSQDGGSSYNEQFF
TRBJ2-3	TRBV11-2	CASGRRGNTDTQYF
TRBJ2-1	TRBV4-1	CASSSYRGRSYNEQFF
TRBJ1-5	TRBV19	CASSRGVTGGYSNQPQHF
TRBJ1-2	TRBV12-5	CASGLKTGQGEKGGYGYTF
TRBJ2-7	TRBV25-1	CASSETGTYEQYF
TRBJ1-5	TRBV9	CASSATGQGGQPQHF
TRBJ2-7	TRBV12-3/TRBV12-4	CASSTGGDEQYF
TRBJ2-1	TRBV4-1	CASSRSGNEQFF
TRBJ2-1	TRBV9	CASSGPSGSSYNEQFF
TRBJ1-2	TRBV28	CASSPLSGGDNYGYTF